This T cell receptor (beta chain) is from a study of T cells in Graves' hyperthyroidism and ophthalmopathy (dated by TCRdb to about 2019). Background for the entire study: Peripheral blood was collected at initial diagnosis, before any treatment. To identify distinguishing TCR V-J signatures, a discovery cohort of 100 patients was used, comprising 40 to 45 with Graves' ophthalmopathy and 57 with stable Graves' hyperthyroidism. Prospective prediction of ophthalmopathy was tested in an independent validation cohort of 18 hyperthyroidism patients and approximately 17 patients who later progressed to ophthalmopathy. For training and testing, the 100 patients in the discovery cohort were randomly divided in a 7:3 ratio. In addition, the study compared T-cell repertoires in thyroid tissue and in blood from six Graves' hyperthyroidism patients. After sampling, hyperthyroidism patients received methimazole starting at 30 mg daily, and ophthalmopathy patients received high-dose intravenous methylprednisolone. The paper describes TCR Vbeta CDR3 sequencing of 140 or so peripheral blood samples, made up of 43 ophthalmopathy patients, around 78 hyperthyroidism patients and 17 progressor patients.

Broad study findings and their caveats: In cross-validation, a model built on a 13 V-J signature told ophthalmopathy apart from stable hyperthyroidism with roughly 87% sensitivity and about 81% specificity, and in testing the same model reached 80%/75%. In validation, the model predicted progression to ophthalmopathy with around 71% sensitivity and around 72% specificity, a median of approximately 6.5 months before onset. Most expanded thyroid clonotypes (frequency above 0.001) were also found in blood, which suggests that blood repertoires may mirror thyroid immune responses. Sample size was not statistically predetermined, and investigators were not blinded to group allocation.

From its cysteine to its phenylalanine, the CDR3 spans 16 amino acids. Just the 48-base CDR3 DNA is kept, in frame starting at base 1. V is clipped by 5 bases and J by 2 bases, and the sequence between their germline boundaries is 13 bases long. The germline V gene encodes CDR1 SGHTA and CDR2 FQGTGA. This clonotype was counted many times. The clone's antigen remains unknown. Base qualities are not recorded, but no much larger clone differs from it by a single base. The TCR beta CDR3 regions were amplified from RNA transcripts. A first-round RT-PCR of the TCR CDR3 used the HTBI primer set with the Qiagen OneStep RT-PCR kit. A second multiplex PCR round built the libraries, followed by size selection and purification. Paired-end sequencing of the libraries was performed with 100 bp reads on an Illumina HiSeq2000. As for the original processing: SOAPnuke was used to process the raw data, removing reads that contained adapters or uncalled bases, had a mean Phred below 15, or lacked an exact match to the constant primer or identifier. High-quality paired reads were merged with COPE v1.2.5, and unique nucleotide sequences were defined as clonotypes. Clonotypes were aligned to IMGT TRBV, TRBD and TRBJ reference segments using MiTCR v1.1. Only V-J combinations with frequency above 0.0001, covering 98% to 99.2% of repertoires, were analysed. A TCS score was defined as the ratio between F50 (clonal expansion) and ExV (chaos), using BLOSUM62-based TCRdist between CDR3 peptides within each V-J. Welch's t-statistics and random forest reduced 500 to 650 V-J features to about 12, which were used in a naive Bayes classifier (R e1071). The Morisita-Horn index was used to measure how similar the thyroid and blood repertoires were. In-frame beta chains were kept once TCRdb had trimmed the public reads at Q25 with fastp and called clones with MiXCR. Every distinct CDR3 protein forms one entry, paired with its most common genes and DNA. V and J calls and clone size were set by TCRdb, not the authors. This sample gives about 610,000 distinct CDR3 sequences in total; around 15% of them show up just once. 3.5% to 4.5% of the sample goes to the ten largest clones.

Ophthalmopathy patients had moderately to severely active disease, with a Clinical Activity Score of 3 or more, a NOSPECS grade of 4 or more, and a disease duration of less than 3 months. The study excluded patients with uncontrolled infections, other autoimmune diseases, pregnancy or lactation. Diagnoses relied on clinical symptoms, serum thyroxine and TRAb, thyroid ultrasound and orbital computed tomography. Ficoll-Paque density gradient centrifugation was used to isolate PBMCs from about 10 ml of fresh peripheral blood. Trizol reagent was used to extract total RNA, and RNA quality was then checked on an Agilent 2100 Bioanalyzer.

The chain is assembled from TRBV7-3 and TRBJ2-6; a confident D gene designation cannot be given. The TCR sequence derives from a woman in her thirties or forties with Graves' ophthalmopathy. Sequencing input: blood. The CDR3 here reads CASSPSALTGANVLTF. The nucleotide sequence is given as TGTGCCAGCAGCCCGTCCGCCTTGACTGGGGCCAACGTCCTGACTTTC.